The T cell receptor beta chain under discussion was sequenced for a study of T cells in Graves' hyperthyroidism and ophthalmopathy. Authors of the study amplified TCR beta CDR3 regions from RNA transcripts. Initially, a first-round RT-PCR of the TCR CDR3 employed the HTBI primer set. MiXCR, run by TCRdb on the multiplex PCR reads, gives a single entry per CDR3 protein. This sample has nearly 750,000 distinct CDR3 sequences, with over 35% found just once. Germline V lookup: CDR1 LNHDA, CDR2 SQIVND (reference sequence). The CDR3 is 14 amino acids. V was trimmed by 4 bases and J by 6 bases, leaving 12 bases between them.

The chain carries TRBV19 and TRBJ2-2, with D uncertain. The sample comprised blood. This TCR was recovered from a woman in her thirties or forties with Graves' hyperthyroidism. CDR3 amino acids: CASSTPLTAGELFF. In DNA, the CDR3 is TGTGCCAGTAGTACCCCCCTGACTGCCGGGGAGCTGTTTTTT. Looking up the rest from reference TRBV19 and TRBJ2-2 gives the full variable domain: DGGITQSPKYLFRKEGQNVTLSCEQNLNHDAMYWYRQDPGQGLRLIYYSQIVNDFQKGDIAEGYSVSREKKESFPLTVTSAQKNPTAFYLCASSTPLTAGELFFGEGSRLTVL.